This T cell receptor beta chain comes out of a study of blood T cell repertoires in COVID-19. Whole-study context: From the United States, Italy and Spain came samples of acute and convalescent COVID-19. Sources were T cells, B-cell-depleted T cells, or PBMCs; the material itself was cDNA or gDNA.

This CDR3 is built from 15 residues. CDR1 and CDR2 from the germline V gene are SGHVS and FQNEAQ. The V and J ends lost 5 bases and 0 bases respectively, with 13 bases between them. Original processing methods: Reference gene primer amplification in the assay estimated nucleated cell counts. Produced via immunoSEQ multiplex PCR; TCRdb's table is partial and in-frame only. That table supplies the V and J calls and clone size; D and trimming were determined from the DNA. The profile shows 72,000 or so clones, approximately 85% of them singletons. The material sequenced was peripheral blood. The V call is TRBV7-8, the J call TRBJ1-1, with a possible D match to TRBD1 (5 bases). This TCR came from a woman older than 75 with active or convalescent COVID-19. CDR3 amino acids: CASSPMEGLNTEAFF. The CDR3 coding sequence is TGTGCCAGCAGCCCGATGGAGGGGCTGAACACTGAAGCTTTCTTT.